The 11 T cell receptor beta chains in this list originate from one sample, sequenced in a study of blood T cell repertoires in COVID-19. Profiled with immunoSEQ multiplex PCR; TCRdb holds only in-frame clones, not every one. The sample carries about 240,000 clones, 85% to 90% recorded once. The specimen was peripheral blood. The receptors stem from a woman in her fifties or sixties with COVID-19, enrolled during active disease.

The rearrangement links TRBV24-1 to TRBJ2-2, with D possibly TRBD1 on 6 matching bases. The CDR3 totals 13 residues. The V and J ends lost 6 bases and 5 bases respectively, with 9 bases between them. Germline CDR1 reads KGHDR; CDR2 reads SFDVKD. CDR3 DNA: TGTGCCACCAGTCTAACAGGGACCGGGGAGCTGTTTTTT. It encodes CATSLTGTGELFF.

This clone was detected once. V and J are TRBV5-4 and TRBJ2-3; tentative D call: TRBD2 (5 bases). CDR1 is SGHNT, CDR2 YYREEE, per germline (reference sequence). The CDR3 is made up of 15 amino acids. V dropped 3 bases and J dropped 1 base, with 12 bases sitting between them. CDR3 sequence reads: CASSWEPLRTDTQYF. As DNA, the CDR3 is TGTGCCAGCAGCTGGGAGCCCCTACGCACAGATACGCAGTATTTT.

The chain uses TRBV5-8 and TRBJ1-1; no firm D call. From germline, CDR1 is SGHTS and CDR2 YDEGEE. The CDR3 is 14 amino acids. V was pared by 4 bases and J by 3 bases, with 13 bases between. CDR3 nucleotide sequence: TGTGCCAGCAGCAGAGGGATACGGGACACTGAAGCTTTCTTT. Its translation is CASSRGIRDTEAFF.

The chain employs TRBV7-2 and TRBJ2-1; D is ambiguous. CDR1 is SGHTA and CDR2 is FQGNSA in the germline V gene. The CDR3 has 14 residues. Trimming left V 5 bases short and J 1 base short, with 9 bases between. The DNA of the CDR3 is TGTGCCAGCAGCCCCCGCACATCCTACAATGAGCAGTTCTTC. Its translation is CASSPRTSYNEQFF. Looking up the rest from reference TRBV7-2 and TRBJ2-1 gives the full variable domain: GAGVSQSPSNKVTEKGKDVELRCDPISGHTALYWYRQSLGQGLEFLIYFQGNSAPDKSGLPSDRFSAERTGGSVSTLTIQRTQQEDSAVYLCASSPRTSYNEQFFGPGTRLTVL.

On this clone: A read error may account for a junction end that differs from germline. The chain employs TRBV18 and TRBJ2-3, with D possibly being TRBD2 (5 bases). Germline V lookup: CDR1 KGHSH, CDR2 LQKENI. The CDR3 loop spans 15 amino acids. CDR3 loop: CASSPGANTTYTQYF. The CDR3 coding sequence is TGTGCCAGCTCACCGGGAGCTAACACCACATATACGCAGTATTTT. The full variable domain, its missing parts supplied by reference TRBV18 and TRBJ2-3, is NAGVMQNPRHLVRRRGQEARLRCSPMKGHSHVYWYRQLPEEGLKFMVYLQKENIIDESGMPKERFSAEFPKEGPSILRIQQVVRGDSAAYFCASSPGANTTYTQYFGPGTRLTVL.

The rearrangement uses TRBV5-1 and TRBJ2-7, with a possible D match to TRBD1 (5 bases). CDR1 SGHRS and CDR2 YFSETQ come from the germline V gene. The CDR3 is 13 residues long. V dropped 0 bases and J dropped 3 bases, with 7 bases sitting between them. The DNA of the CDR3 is TGCGCCAGCAGCTTGGAAAGGGGCTACGAGCAGTACTTC. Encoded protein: CASSLERGYEQYF. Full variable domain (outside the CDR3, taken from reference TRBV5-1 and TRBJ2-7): KAGVTQTPRYLIKTRGQQVTLSCSPISGHRSVSWYQQTPGQGLQFLFEYFSETQRNKGNFPGRFSGRQFSNSRSEMNVSTLELGDSALYLCASSLERGYEQYFGPGTRLTVT.

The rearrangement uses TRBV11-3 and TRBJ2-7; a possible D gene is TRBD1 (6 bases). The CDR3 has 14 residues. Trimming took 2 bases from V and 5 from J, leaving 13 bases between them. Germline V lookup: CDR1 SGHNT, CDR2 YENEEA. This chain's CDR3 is CASSLFSQGHEQYF. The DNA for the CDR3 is TGTGCCAGCAGCTTATTCTCCCAGGGGCACGAGCAGTACTTC. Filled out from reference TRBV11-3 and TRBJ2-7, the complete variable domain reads EAGVVQSPRYKIIEKKQPVAFWCNPISGHNTLYWYLQNLGQGPELLIRYENEEAVDDSQLPKDRFSAERLKGVDSTLKIQPAELGDSAVYLCASSLFSQGHEQYFGPGTRLTVT.

The CDR3 is CASSGTGGTIYF. The CDR3 DNA is TGCGCCAGCAGCGGGACAGGGGGAACCATATATTTT. This chain connects TRBV5-1 to TRBJ1-3; TRBD1 matches at 11 bases. Trimming cost V 4 bases and J 10 bases; bases outside gene matches: 1. CDR3 length: 12 residues. Germline CDR1 reads SGHRS; CDR2 reads YFSETQ.

CDR3 bases: TGTGCCTGGAGACGGAACAGGGTTGCCTACAATGAGCAGTTCTTC. Protein product: CAWRRNRVAYNEQFF. The chain combines TRBV30 with TRBJ2-1, with D possibly matching TRBD1 (6 bases). Trimming left V 3 bases short and J 2 bases short, with 14 bases between. This CDR3 has 15 amino acids. The V gene's germline CDR1 is GTSNPN and CDR2 SVGIG (reference sequence).

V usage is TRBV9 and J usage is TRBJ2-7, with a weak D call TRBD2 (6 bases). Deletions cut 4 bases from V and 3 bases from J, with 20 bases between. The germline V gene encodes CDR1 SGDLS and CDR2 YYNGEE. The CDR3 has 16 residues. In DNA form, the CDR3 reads TGTGCCAGCAGCCCCCGTCCCTCCGGGGGAGACTACGAGCAGTACTTC. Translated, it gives CASSPRPSGGDYEQYF.

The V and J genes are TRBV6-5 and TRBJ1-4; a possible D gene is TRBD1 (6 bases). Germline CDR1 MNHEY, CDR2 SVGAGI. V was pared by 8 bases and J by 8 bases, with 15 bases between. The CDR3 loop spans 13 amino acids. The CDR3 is CASGQPKGEKLFF. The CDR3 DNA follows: TGTGCCAGCGGACAGCCTAAGGGGGAAAAACTGTTTTTT.